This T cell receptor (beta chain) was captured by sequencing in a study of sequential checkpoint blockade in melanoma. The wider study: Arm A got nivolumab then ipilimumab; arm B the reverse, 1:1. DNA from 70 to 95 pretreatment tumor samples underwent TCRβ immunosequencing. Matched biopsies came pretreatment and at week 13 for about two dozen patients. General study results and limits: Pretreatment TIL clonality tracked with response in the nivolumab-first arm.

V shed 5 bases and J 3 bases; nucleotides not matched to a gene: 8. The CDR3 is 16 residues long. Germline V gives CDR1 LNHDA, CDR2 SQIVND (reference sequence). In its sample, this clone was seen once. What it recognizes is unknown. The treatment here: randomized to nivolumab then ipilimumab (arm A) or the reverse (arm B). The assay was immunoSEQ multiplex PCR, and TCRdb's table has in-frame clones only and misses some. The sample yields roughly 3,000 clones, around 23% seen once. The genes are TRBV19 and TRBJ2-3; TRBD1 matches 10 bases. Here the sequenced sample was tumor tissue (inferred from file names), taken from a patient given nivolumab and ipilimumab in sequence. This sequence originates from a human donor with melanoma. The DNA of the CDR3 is TGTGCCAGTAGTGTCCCCCCGGACAGGGGGACAGATACGCAGTATTTT. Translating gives CASSVPPDRGTDTQYF. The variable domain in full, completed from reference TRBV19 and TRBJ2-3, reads DGGITQSPKYLFRKEGQNVTLSCEQNLNHDAMYWYRQDPGQGLRLIYYSQIVNDFQKGDIAEGYSVSREKKESFPLTVTSAQKNPTAFYLCASSVPPDRGTDTQYFGPGTRLTVL.